This T cell receptor beta chain was recovered during a study of blood T cell repertoires in COVID-19. Study-wide background: T cells, B-cell-depleted T cells, or PBMCs supplied cDNA or gDNA.

Original methodology: Reference gene primer amplification yielded estimated nucleated cell counts. Clones were read by immunoSEQ multiplex PCR, and TCRdb kept only the in-frame ones, dropping some. V and J calls and clone size are those listed in that table; D and trimming were worked out from the DNA. The table shows tens of thousands of clones, with over 75% occurring only once. The sequenced sample was peripheral blood. The source is a woman aged 60-75 years with acute or convalescent COVID-19.

For the CDR3, the DNA is TGTGCCACGAGGGATTTAGCGGGAGTCTCCTACGAGCAGTACTTC. This translates into CATRDLAGVSYEQYF. The genes are TRBV19 and TRBJ2-7, with TRBD2 matching over 9 bases. Looked up from germline, CDR1 is LNHDA and CDR2 is SQIVND (reference sequence). The CDR3 has 15 amino acids. The ends lost 10 bases at V and 0 bases at J; junction bases unmatched: 10.